One and the same sample provided the 31 T cell receptor beta chains below, sequenced in a study of shared clonotypes between healthy human individuals. The table came from immunoSEQ multiplex PCR; TCRdb's copy has only in-frame clones and leaves some out. The repertoire holds 950,000 to 1,300,000 clones, with 70% to 80% as singletons. Input material: memory CD4+ T cells sorted from blood. Specified subset: CD45RA-negative fraction. The receptors derive from a man aged 18 to 29 in good health.

This chain links TRBV2 with TRBJ2-2; 8 positions agree with TRBD1. Looked up from germline, CDR1 is SNHLY and CDR2 is FYNNEI. Trimming removed 4 bases from V and 5 bases from J; junction bases left unmatched: 6. The length of the CDR3 is 15 residues. The CDR3 nucleotides are TGTGCCAGCAGTGGAGACAGGGGAAGAACCGGGGAGCTGTTTTTT. This gives the protein CASSGDRGRTGELFF.

The rearrangement joins TRBV4-1 to TRBJ2-3; D unresolved. The germline CDR1 and CDR2 sequences are MGHRA and YSYEKL. Trimming cost V 5 bases and J 6 bases, with 9 bases left between them. This CDR3 spans 12 amino acids. The CDR3 reads CASSIGRDTQYF. The CDR3 region has the DNA TGCGCCAGCAGCATCGGAAGGGATACGCAGTATTTT.

This rearrangement joins TRBV11-3 to TRBJ2-2, with D possibly TRBD2 on 6 matching bases. Germline V gives CDR1 SGHNT, CDR2 YENEEA. The V gene lost 1 base and the J gene lost 4 bases, with 10 bases spanning the gap. This CDR3 has 15 amino acids. CDR3 loop: CASSLGTRGTGELFF. Written as DNA, the CDR3 is TGTGCCAGCAGCTTAGGGACGCGGGGCACCGGGGAGCTGTTTTTT.

This chain uses TRBV30 with TRBJ2-2; perhaps TRBD2 as D (5 bases). CDR3 size: 13 residues. Trimming stripped 3 bases from V and 7 bases from J, with 12 bases between. In germline, CDR1 is GTSNPN, CDR2 SVGIG (reference sequence). The CDR3, as DNA: TGTGCCTGGAGCGGGGATGGCGGCGGGGAGCTGTTTTTT. Protein sequence: CAWSGDGGGELFF.

Worth noting for this clone: Other nucleotide sequences in the sample specify the same CDR3. The genes are TRBV6-1 and TRBJ2-2, with D tentatively TRBD1 or TRBD2 (5 bases each). The CDR3 is made up of 10 amino acids. Germline V gene lookup returns CDR1 MNHNS and CDR2 SASEGT. V lost 8 bases and J lost 7, with 5 bases in between. The CDR3 protein is CASGGGELFF. CDR3 DNA sequence: TGTGCCAGCGGGGGCGGGGAGCTGTTTTTT.

The chain combines TRBV5-1 with TRBJ2-3, with TRBD1 as a possible D gene (6 bases). Trimming left V 1 base short and J 6 bases short, with 18 bases between. In germline, CDR1 is SGHRS, CDR2 YFSETQ. The CDR3 consists of 16 residues. The DNA of the CDR3 is TGCGCCAGCAGCTTGTCCGTCCAGGGGAAGTCGGATACGCAGTATTTT. The encoded protein is CASSLSVQGKSDTQYF.

V and J are TRBV7-9 and TRBJ1-2; D gene uncertain. The CDR3 contains 15 residues. Per germline, CDR1 SEHNR and CDR2 FQNEAQ (reference sequence). Trimming pared 2 bases from V and 3 bases from J, leaving 13 bases between. CDR3 protein: CASSLLGNSYYGYTF. The CDR3 nucleotides are TGTGCCAGCAGCTTACTAGGGAATTCCTACTATGGCTACACCTTC.

The genes are TRBV6-1 and TRBJ2-7; 14 nucleotides line up with TRBD2. V shed 6 bases and J 3 bases; nucleotides not matched to a gene: 1. CDR3 length: 14 amino acids. Germline CDR1 MNHNS, CDR2 SASEGT. This CDR3 reads CASRGLAGVYEQYF. The DNA for the CDR3 is TGTGCCAGCAGGGGACTAGCGGGGGTCTACGAGCAGTACTTC.

The chain links TRBV5-6 to TRBJ1-6; D gene ambiguous. CDR1 is SGHDT and CDR2 is YYEEEE in the germline V gene. The V end lost 4 bases, the J end lost 8 bases, and 7 bases lay between the germline ends. This CDR3 contains 12 residues. DNA for the CDR3: TGTGCCAGCAGCGGATGGGATTCACCCCTCCACTTT. This translates into CASSGWDSPLHF.

V gene TRBV6-5 combines with J gene TRBJ2-7; no clear D. The CDR3 has 14 amino acids. Trimming removed 3 bases from V and 3 bases from J, with 12 bases in between. Germline loops: CDR1 MNHEY, CDR2 SVGAGI. In DNA form, the CDR3 reads TGTGCCAGCAGTTATGAGCCCCAGAGCTACGAGCAGTACTTC. Its translation: CASSYEPQSYEQYF.

There are many counts of this clone. This rearrangement joins TRBV6-1 to TRBJ2-7; D perhaps matches TRBD1 (5 bases). The CDR3 has 12 amino acids. Germline values: CDR1 MNHNS, CDR2 SASEGT. The ends were cut back, 10 bases at V and 0 bases at J, with 10 bases in the middle. CDR3 DNA: TGTGCCACCCGACAGAGCTCCTACGAGCAGTACTTC. It specifies CATRQSSYEQYF.

The count of this clone is one. The V and J genes are TRBV6-1 and TRBJ1-2, with TRBD1 matching over 8 bases. The V gene's germline CDR1 is MNHNS and CDR2 SASEGT. Losses at the gene ends were 4 bases for V and 8 bases for J; bases not matched to a gene: 9. The CDR3 length is 14 residues. As DNA, the CDR3 is TGTGCCAGCAGTGGTCTAGACAGGGGTCGGGGCTACACCTTC. This codes for CASSGLDRGRGYTF.

V is TRBV7-3 and J is TRBJ2-1; a possible D gene is TRBD2 (6 bases). Germline V gene data show CDR1 as SGHTA and CDR2 as FQGTGA. The CDR3 runs 13 residues. V was clipped by 5 bases and J by 8 bases, with 13 bases between them. The DNA for the CDR3 is TGTGCCAGCAGCCGTACTAGCAGTCATGAGCAGTTCTTC. Amino acids: CASSRTSSHEQFF. The complete variable domain, with remaining parts taken from reference TRBV7-3 and TRBJ2-1, reads GAGVSQTPSNKVTEKGKYVELRCDPISGHTALYWYRQSLGQGPEFLIYFQGTGAADDSGLPNDRFFAVRPEGSVSTLKIQRTERGDSAVYLCASSRTSSHEQFFGPGTRLTVL.

V is TRBV5-1 and J is TRBJ2-3; D gene ambiguous. This CDR3 comprises 16 residues. The V end was cut by 0 bases, the J end by 2 bases, with 13 bases between. Germline CDR1 SGHRS, CDR2 YFSETQ. CDR3 in DNA: TGCGCCAGCAGCTTGGGTGACTCGATATCCACAGATACGCAGTATTTT. Translation gives CASSLGDSISTDTQYF.

This chain links TRBV5-1 with TRBJ2-2, with D unclear. The CDR3 length is 16 residues. Germline CDR1 and CDR2: SGHRS and YFSETQ. Between the trimmed V and J ends, which lost 6 bases and 0 bases, there was a span of 15 bases. The CDR3 spells CASTFSALTNTGELFF. The CDR3 DNA reads as TGCGCCAGCACCTTCTCTGCACTGACGAACACCGGGGAGCTGTTTTTT.

Details on this clone: Germline is not matched at one junction end, which may reflect a read error. The chain's CDR3 is CASSTGVYNSLLHF. DNA for the CDR3: TGCGCCAGCAGCACCGGGGTCTATAATTCACTCCTCCACTTT. The chain is built from TRBV5-1 and TRBJ1-6; D call uncertain. Germline lookup yields CDR1 SGHRS and CDR2 YFSETQ. The CDR3 is made up of 14 amino acids.

Worth noting for this clone: Other nucleotide sequences from this sample produce the same CDR3. The chain links TRBV7-2 to TRBJ1-1; no reliable D call. V dropped 3 bases and J dropped 2 bases, with 4 bases sitting between them. This CDR3 comprises 12 residues. The germline V gene encodes CDR1 SGHTA and CDR2 FQGNSA. CDR3 coding DNA: TGTGCCAGCAGCTTCTCCAACACTGAAGCTTTCTTT. It yields the protein CASSFSNTEAFF.

The chain couples TRBV19 to TRBJ1-2; no clear D gene. Trimming took 0 bases from V and 8 from J, leaving 10 bases between them. CDR1 is LNHDA and CDR2 is SQIVND in the germline V gene (reference sequence). The CDR3 sequence is 13 residues long. This chain's CDR3 is CASSIDRREGYTF. The CDR3 DNA follows: TGTGCCAGTAGTATAGATCGCCGGGAAGGCTACACCTTC.

The rearrangement uses TRBV7-9 and TRBJ2-5; D is ambiguous. The CDR3 covers 14 residues. V was trimmed by 2 bases and J by 0 bases, leaving 7 bases between them. CDR1 SEHNR and CDR2 FQNEAQ come from the germline V gene (reference sequence). CDR3 nucleotides: TGTGCCAGCAGCTTACTACGGAACCAAGAGACCCAGTACTTC. It yields the protein CASSLLRNQETQYF. Drawing the rest from reference TRBV7-9 and TRBJ2-5, the complete variable domain is DTGVSQNPRHKITKRGQNVTFRCDPISEHNRLYWYRQTLGQGPEFLTYFQNEAQLEKSRLLSDRFSAERPKGSFSTLEIQRTEQGDSAMYLCASSLLRNQETQYFGPGTRLLVL.

J is TRBJ2-2 and V is TRBV12-5; TRBD1 matches 7 bases. With V trimmed by 2 bases and J by 11 bases, 11 bases remained unmatched. This CDR3 region has 15 residues. CDR1 is LGHNT, CDR2 FRNRAP, per germline. CDR3 nucleotide sequence: TGTGCTAGTGGTTTGCAACTACAGGGGATCGGAGAGCTGTTTTTT. It codes for CASGLQLQGIGELFF.

CDR3 region: CASSGLSNPYEQYF. The CDR3 nucleotides are TGCGCCAGCAGTGGTCTTAGCAACCCCTACGAGCAGTACTTC. V gene TRBV10-1 combines with J gene TRBJ2-7, with D hard to call. Trimming stripped 4 bases from V and 2 bases from J, with 12 bases between. The CDR3 contains 14 residues. The germline V gene has CDR1 WNHNN and CDR2 SYGVQD (reference sequence).

V and J are TRBV10-1 and TRBJ2-2; D gene ambiguous. Germline loops: CDR1 WNHNN, CDR2 SYGVQD (reference sequence). Trimming left V 2 bases short and J 0 bases short, with 7 bases between. CDR3 length equals 15 residues. In DNA, the CDR3 is TGCGCCAGCAGTGAGACTACCACGAACACCGGGGAGCTGTTTTTT. Its translation is CASSETTTNTGELFF.

This sequence joins TRBV6-5 and TRBJ2-3, with 7 nucleotides matching TRBD2. Germline V CDR1 and CDR2: MNHEY, SVGAGI. The V gene end was trimmed by 6 bases and the J gene end by 11 bases; junction bases not matched to a gene: 11. CDR3 size: 13 residues. The CDR3 bases are TGTGCCAGCAGGCCGAGTCCGAGCGGGGAGCAGTATTTT. It specifies CASRPSPSGEQYF.

As concerns this clone: Its ends do not fully match the called genes, so a read error is possible. The same CDR3 is also encoded by other DNA sequences in this sample. The chain employs TRBV28 and TRBJ1-2, with TRBD1 matching 9 bases. Germline-derived CDR1 and CDR2 are MDHEN and SYDVKM. CDR3 length equals 15 residues. The CDR3 region has the DNA TGTGCCAGCTACAATAACCCGGGACAGGGTGGGGGCTATACCTTC. Translation: CASYNNPGQGGGYTF.

The V call is TRBV6-1, the J call TRBJ2-7; a weak D match, TRBD1 (5 bases). The CDR3 has 14 amino acids. Germline CDR1 MNHNS, CDR2 SASEGT. V was shortened by 5 bases and J by 0 bases, with 11 bases between the two germline ends. The CDR3: CASSRTDNSYEQYF. The DNA of the CDR3 is TGTGCCAGCAGTCGGACGGACAACTCCTACGAGCAGTACTTC.

This clone came up a few times. This chain joins TRBV4-3 and TRBJ1-2; the D gene is possibly TRBD1 (5 bases). CDR1 is LGHNA, CDR2 YSLEER, per germline. The CDR3 loop spans 16 amino acids. V was cut by 0 bases and J by 2 bases, with 13 bases left in between. In DNA form, the CDR3 reads TGCGCCAGCAGCCAAGAAGGGGCAGGTGGAAACTATGGCTACACCTTC. It is translated as CASSQEGAGGNYGYTF.

The chain recombines TRBV10-3 with TRBJ2-7; no reliable D call. The germline V and J ends were trimmed by 5 bases and 4 bases, with 15 bases remaining between them. The CDR3 extends over 14 amino acids. Germline V gene data show CDR1 as ENHRY and CDR2 as SYGVKD. The CDR3 is CAISQTGLSYEQYF. For the CDR3, the DNA is TGTGCCATCAGTCAGACCGGGTTATCATACGAGCAGTACTTC.

Remarks on this clone: The identical CDR3 is also encoded by other nucleotide sequences in the sample. CDR3 coding DNA: TGTGCCAGTAGTTTTGGCAGGGGGAACACTGAAGCTTTCTTT. Amino acids: CASSFGRGNTEAFF. This chain connects TRBV19 to TRBJ1-1; possible D gene TRBD1, 6 bases. Germline CDR1 is LNHDA and CDR2 is SQIVND (reference sequence). The V end was cut by 5 bases, the J end by 1 base, with 11 bases between. This CDR3 comprises 14 residues.

As to this clone: Distinct nucleotide sequences in the sample also encode this CDR3. The chain employs TRBV7-3 and TRBJ2-1; a possible D gene is TRBD1 (5 bases). Germline loops: CDR1 SGHTA, CDR2 FQGTGA. V was trimmed by 2 bases and J by 0 bases, leaving 8 bases between them. This CDR3 region has 15 residues. The CDR3 reads CASSLDRGSYNEQFF. CDR3 nucleotides: TGTGCCAGCAGCTTAGATAGGGGCTCCTACAATGAGCAGTTCTTC.

Of note for this clone: Different DNA sequences within this sample yield the same CDR3. The chain has TRBV15 and TRBJ2-7; D is ambiguous. CDR1 is LNHNV, CDR2 YYDKDF, per germline (reference sequence). The CDR3 is made up of 14 amino acids. Trimming took 0 bases from V and 3 from J, leaving 9 bases between them. CDR3 residues: CATSRDQKGYEQYF. CDR3 in DNA: TGTGCCACCAGCAGAGATCAGAAGGGCTACGAGCAGTACTTC. The full variable domain, with the rest looked up from reference TRBV15 and TRBJ2-7, is DAMVIQNPRYQVTQFGKPVTLSCSQTLNHNVMYWYQQKSSQAPKLLFHYYDKDFNNEADTPDNFQSRRPNTSFCFLDIRSPGLGDTAMYLCATSRDQKGYEQYFGPGTRLTVT.

The gene calls are TRBV7-2 and TRBJ1-6, with 8 bases matching TRBD1. CDR1 SGHTA and CDR2 FQGNSA come from the germline V gene. The J segment lost 8 bases and the V segment lost 3 bases, leaving 3 bases of the junction unmatched. This CDR3 is 14 amino acids long. Here the CDR3 reads CASSLGQVHSPLHF. The CDR3 DNA is TGTGCCAGCAGCTTGGGACAGGTTCATTCACCCCTCCACTTT.